A selection of T cell receptor beta chains follows, all from one sample in a study of regulatory T cells in long-lasting Graves disease. TCRdb re-called the multiplex PCR reads with MiXCR, one entry per CDR3 protein. This table has hundreds of thousands of distinct CDR3 sequences, 20% to 25% appearing once. Sequencing was performed on peripheral blood mononuclear cells (PBMCs), taken when the disease was refractory, from a patient treated with antithyroid drugs. Receptor source: a female donor with Graves disease. CDR3s include the opening cysteine and the closing phenylalanine or tryptophan. D genes are given only for firm matches. The size entry is marked missing in some rows and otherwise reads once, few, many or a size class.

TRBJ2-7 TRBV20-1 few TRBD2 15 CSAPILAGEPYEQYF
TRBJ2-5 TRBV4-2 few NA 18 CASSQDEGSGLEGETQYF
TRBJ2-7 TRBV5-1 few TRBD2 16 CASGVKLAGDPYEQYF
TRBJ1-1 TRBV6-1 many NA 13 CASARTQNTEAFF
TRBJ1-6 TRBV20-1 few TRBD1 15 CSARDRTGVFSPLHF
TRBJ1-2 TRBV28 NA TRBD1 14 CASGFPGQGDGYTF
TRBJ2-7 TRBV28 NA TRBD2 16 CASSLHLAELTYEQYF
TRBJ2-7 TRBV28 many NA 14 CASSTGTQTYEQYF
TRBJ1-1 TRBV3-1 few TRBD1 13 CASSLGQGVEAFF
TRBJ2-4 TRBV9 NA TRBD2 16 CASSGTGTSGTGIQYF
TRBJ2-2 TRBV6-2/TRBV6-3 NA NA 15 CASSYDGSSTGELFF
TRBJ2-7 TRBV3-1 NA TRBD2 17 CASSQVPVLAGVYEQYF
TRBJ1-2 TRBV27 many TRBD1 15 CASSLSGTGRNGYTF
TRBJ2-7 TRBV4-2 few NA 15 CASSQDLGARYEQYF
TRBJ2-7 TRBV7-9 few TRBD1 15 CASSYQTGGWDEQYF
TRBJ2-5 TRBV10-2 few TRBD2 15 CASRPGLGFSETQYF
TRBJ1-5 TRBV12-5 few TRBD1 17 CASGLVGGTGSNQPQHF
TRBJ1-5 TRBV6-2/TRBV6-3 many NA 17 CASSYFVHPRGNQPQHF
TRBJ2-7 TRBV13 few TRBD2 15 CASSASGTSSYEQYF
TRBJ2-5 TRBV7-8 many TRBD2 16 CASSLFGGREEETQYF
TRBJ1-4 TRBV7-8 many NA 14 CASSFGQINEKLFF
TRBJ2-7 TRBV6-1 many NA 11 CASTDGYEQYF